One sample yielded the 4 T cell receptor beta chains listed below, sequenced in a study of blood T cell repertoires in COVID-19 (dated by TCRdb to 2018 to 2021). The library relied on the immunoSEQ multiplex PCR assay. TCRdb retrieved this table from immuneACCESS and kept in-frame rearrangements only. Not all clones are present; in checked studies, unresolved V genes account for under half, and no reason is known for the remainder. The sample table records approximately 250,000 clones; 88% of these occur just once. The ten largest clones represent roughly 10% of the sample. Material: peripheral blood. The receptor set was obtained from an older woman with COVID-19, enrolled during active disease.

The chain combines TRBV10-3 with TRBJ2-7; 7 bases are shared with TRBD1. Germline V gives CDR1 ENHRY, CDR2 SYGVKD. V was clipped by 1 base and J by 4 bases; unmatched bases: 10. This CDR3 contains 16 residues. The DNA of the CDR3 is TGTGCCATCAGTGAGTACAGGGGCCGCCCCGGGTACGAGCAGTACTTC. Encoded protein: CAISEYRGRPGYEQYF.

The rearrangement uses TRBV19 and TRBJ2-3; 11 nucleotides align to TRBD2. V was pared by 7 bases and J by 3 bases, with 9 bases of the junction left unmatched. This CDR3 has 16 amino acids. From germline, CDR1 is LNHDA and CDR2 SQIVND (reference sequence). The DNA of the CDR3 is TGTGCCAGTAAAAAAGGTAGCGGGAGGGCGACAGATACGCAGTATTTT. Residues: CASKKGSGRATDTQYF.

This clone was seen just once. CDR3 sequence: CASSLWGGTEAFF. The DNA for the CDR3 is TGTGCCAGCAGCTTATGGGGCGGCACTGAAGCTTTCTTT. V usage is TRBV7-3 and J usage is TRBJ1-1; possible D gene TRBD1, 5 bases. This CDR3 has 13 amino acids. CDR1 and CDR2 from the germline V gene are SGHTA and FQGTGA. Trimming left V 2 bases short and J 4 bases short, with 8 bases between.

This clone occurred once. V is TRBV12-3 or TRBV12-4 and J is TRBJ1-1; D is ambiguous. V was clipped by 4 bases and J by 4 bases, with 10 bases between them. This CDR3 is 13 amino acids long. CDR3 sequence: CASSSIGGTEAFF. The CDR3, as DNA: TGTGCCAGCAGTTCCATCGGTGGCACTGAAGCTTTCTTT.